The rows below give T cell receptor beta chains drawn from one sample of a study of immune heterogeneity within non-small cell lung tumors. MiXCR, applied by TCRdb to the multiplex PCR reads, yields one record per CDR3 protein. The sample includes around 12,000 distinct CDR3 sequences, roughly a fifth of them seen just once. Source material: lung tumor tissue. The receptors come from a man between 60 and 75 years old with non-small cell lung cancer. Both conserved end residues are part of each CDR3. Fields, in order: V gene, D gene, J gene, clone size, CDR3 DNA, CDR3 protein. A D gene is named only where the DNA matches it firmly. Not all rows give a size; the values are once, few, many and, for expanded clones, a class.

v_call: TRBV30; d_call: .; j_call: TRBJ1-2; clone_size: medium-sized; cdr3_nt: TGTGCCTGGAACCAAAATACAGGAGGCTTGGGCTACACCTTC; cdr3_aa: CAWNQNTGGLGYTF
v_call: TRBV28; d_call: .; j_call: TRBJ2-4; clone_size: many; cdr3_nt: TGTGCCAGCACCCCCGGTGGGCGTGCCAAAAACATTCAGTACTTC; cdr3_aa: CASTPGGRAKNIQYF
v_call: TRBV12-3/TRBV12-4; d_call: .; j_call: TRBJ1-1; clone_size: medium-sized; cdr3_nt: TGTGCCAGCAGAAACTCAGGAGCTGGTACTGAAGCTTTCTTT; cdr3_aa: CASRNSGAGTEAFF
v_call: TRBV11-2; d_call: TRBD2; j_call: TRBJ2-7; clone_size: medium-sized; cdr3_nt: TGTGCCAGCAGCTTAGGGACTAGCGGCTACGAGCAGTACTTC; cdr3_aa: CASSLGTSGYEQYF
v_call: TRBV5-1; d_call: .; j_call: TRBJ1-2; clone_size: many; cdr3_nt: TGCGCCAGCAGCTTGGAGGTTGAAATGGACTATGGCTACACCTTC; cdr3_aa: CASSLEVEMDYGYTF
v_call: TRBV12-3/TRBV12-4; d_call: TRBD1; j_call: TRBJ1-1; clone_size: medium-sized; cdr3_nt: TGTGCCAGCAGTGTCCGGGACAGGGGGCAGGACACTGAAGCTTTCTTT; cdr3_aa: CASSVRDRGQDTEAFF
v_call: TRBV20-1; d_call: .; j_call: TRBJ1-5; clone_size: few; cdr3_nt: TGCAGTGCTAGTGATCAAAAGGCCGCTCAGCCCCAGCATTTT; cdr3_aa: CSASDQKAAQPQHF
v_call: TRBV4-1; d_call: .; j_call: TRBJ1-3; clone_size: .; cdr3_nt: TGCGCCAGCAGCCAAGACGGGGGCATATCTGGAAACACCATATATTTT; cdr3_aa: CASSQDGGISGNTIYF
v_call: TRBV7-9; d_call: TRBD1; j_call: TRBJ2-2; clone_size: .; cdr3_nt: TGTGCCAGCATCTTAGACAGGGGGCGCACCGGGGAGCTGTTTTTT; cdr3_aa: CASILDRGRTGELFF
v_call: TRBV7-9; d_call: .; j_call: TRBJ2-3; clone_size: few; cdr3_nt: TGTGCCAGCAGCTTAGATTCTGTGGCAACGCAGTATTTT; cdr3_aa: CASSLDSVATQYF
v_call: TRBV6-1; d_call: TRBD2; j_call: TRBJ2-7; clone_size: .; cdr3_nt: TGTGCCAGCAGACCCCCGACAGGCGGGAGGGAGCAGTACTTC; cdr3_aa: CASRPPTGGREQYF
v_call: TRBV9; d_call: .; j_call: TRBJ1-2; clone_size: medium-sized; cdr3_nt: TGTGCCAGCAGCGATACAGGGTCATATGGCTACACCTTC; cdr3_aa: CASSDTGSYGYTF
v_call: TRBV27; d_call: .; j_call: TRBJ1-1; clone_size: medium-sized; cdr3_nt: TGTGCCAGCAGTTTCTCCAGGGGTGGGAACACTGAAGCTTTCTTT; cdr3_aa: CASSFSRGGNTEAFF
v_call: TRBV20-1; d_call: .; j_call: TRBJ2-5; clone_size: few; cdr3_nt: TGCAGTGCTAGAGGTTCTTACGACCTTACCCTGGAGACCCAGTACTTC; cdr3_aa: CSARGSYDLTLETQYF
v_call: TRBV7-9; d_call: .; j_call: TRBJ1-4; clone_size: .; cdr3_nt: TGTGCCAGCAGCGAGCCCCCGACAGCAACTAATGAAAAACTGTTTTTT; cdr3_aa: CASSEPPTATNEKLFF
v_call: TRBV7-6; d_call: TRBD2; j_call: TRBJ2-7; clone_size: few; cdr3_nt: TGTGCCAGCAGCCCCGGGACTAGCTACGAGCAGTACTTC; cdr3_aa: CASSPGTSYEQYF
v_call: TRBV3-1; d_call: TRBD2; j_call: TRBJ2-7; clone_size: .; cdr3_nt: TGTGCCAGCAGCCTCCGGGACTACCCATCAACCTACGAGCAGTACTTC; cdr3_aa: CASSLRDYPSTYEQYF
v_call: TRBV30; d_call: .; j_call: TRBJ2-5; clone_size: many; cdr3_nt: TGTGCCTGGAGTGGGGTTGGTCGGGAGACCCAGTACTTC; cdr3_aa: CAWSGVGRETQYF
v_call: TRBV6-1; d_call: TRBD2; j_call: TRBJ2-7; clone_size: medium-sized; cdr3_nt: TGTGCCAGCAGTGATGACCTGGGACTAGCGGGAGGAGGCGAGCAGTACTTC; cdr3_aa: CASSDDLGLAGGGEQYF
v_call: TRBV27; d_call: .; j_call: TRBJ1-4; clone_size: few; cdr3_nt: TGTGCCAGCAGTCCCTCAGTGGGAAGCTTTGGAAAACTGTTTTTT; cdr3_aa: CASSPSVGSFGKLFF
v_call: TRBV7-9; d_call: TRBD1; j_call: TRBJ1-1; clone_size: .; cdr3_nt: TGTGCCAGCAGCTTAGAGGGGGCAGACCATAGTAGTTTCTTT; cdr3_aa: CASSLEGADHSSFF
v_call: TRBV11-3; d_call: .; j_call: TRBJ2-1; clone_size: .; cdr3_nt: TGTGCCAGCAGTGTTCGTGCACGGTCGAACTCCTACAATGAGCAGTTCTTC; cdr3_aa: CASSVRARSNSYNEQFF
v_call: TRBV29-1; d_call: TRBD1; j_call: TRBJ1-2; clone_size: .; cdr3_nt: TGCAGCGTTGTCCATTCAAGACAGGGGGGTGTCTATGGCTACACCTTC; cdr3_aa: CSVVHSRQGGVYGYTF
v_call: TRBV7-3; d_call: .; j_call: TRBJ2-7; clone_size: .; cdr3_nt: TGTGCCAGCAGCCAATCCCGGGACGGCTACGAGCAGTACTTC; cdr3_aa: CASSQSRDGYEQYF
v_call: TRBV7-2; d_call: .; j_call: TRBJ2-5; clone_size: .; cdr3_nt: TGTGCCAGCAGGTCAAAGGGAGGCGAGACCCAGTACTTC; cdr3_aa: CASRSKGGETQYF
v_call: TRBV5-1; d_call: TRBD2; j_call: TRBJ2-1; clone_size: few; cdr3_nt: TGCGCCAGCAGCTCGTGGACTAGCGGGGGATACAATGAGCAGTTCTTC; cdr3_aa: CASSSWTSGGYNEQFF
v_call: TRBV20-1; d_call: TRBD2; j_call: TRBJ2-1; clone_size: few; cdr3_nt: TGCAGTGCCATTAGCGGGAGGGGTGGCAATGAGCAGTTCTTC; cdr3_aa: CSAISGRGGNEQFF
v_call: TRBV11-3; d_call: .; j_call: TRBJ2-7; clone_size: .; cdr3_nt: TGTGCCAGCAGCTTCGTTAGTACTCTCCACGAGCAGTACTTC; cdr3_aa: CASSFVSTLHEQYF
v_call: TRBV28; d_call: .; j_call: TRBJ1-5; clone_size: medium-sized; cdr3_nt: TGTGCCAGCAGTTTAATAGGGGTCAATCAGCCCCAGCATTTT; cdr3_aa: CASSLIGVNQPQHF
v_call: TRBV10-3; d_call: .; j_call: TRBJ2-3; clone_size: few; cdr3_nt: TGTGCCATCATGACGGGTACTCAAAAAGATACGCAGTATTTT; cdr3_aa: CAIMTGTQKDTQYF
v_call: TRBV20-1; d_call: TRBD2; j_call: TRBJ2-1; clone_size: .; cdr3_nt: TGCAGTGCTATAGCCCGGAACGGACTAGCGGGAGGGCGCCGGTATAATGAGCAGTTCTTC; cdr3_aa: CSAIARNGLAGGRRYNEQFF
v_call: TRBV6-5; d_call: .; j_call: TRBJ1-2; clone_size: many; cdr3_nt: TGTGCCAGCAGTTACTCCGTAACATCAGGGTACGGCTACACCTTC; cdr3_aa: CASSYSVTSGYGYTF
v_call: TRBV6-2/TRBV6-3; d_call: .; j_call: TRBJ1-2; clone_size: once; cdr3_nt: TGTGCCAGCAGTAAGCGGGTTTACTATGGTTACACCTTC; cdr3_aa: CASSKRVYYGYTF
v_call: TRBV28; d_call: TRBD1; j_call: TRBJ1-2; clone_size: few; cdr3_nt: TGTGCCAGCAATTCGGGACAGGGCCCTTTTGGCTACACCTTC; cdr3_aa: CASNSGQGPFGYTF